These 21 T cell receptor beta chains were sequenced from one sample in a study of cytomegalovirus exposure and HLA in healthy donors (dated by TCRdb to 2015 to 2018). The receptor library was made with the immunoSEQ multiplex PCR assay. For the multiplex PCR, a mixture combining 60 forward primers for TCR Vbeta segments and 13 reverse primers for TCR Jbeta segments was used. Not all clones reach the TCRdb copy of this immuneACCESS table, which keeps in-frame sequences only. Checked studies attribute under half of the gap to unresolved V genes and leave the rest unexplained. The sample table lists around 140,000 clones, over 60% of them with a count of one. The ten largest clonotypes hold around 1.5% of the sample. Sequencing was done on a sample of PBMCs. These receptors all come from a female donor in good health and CMV-seronegative.

The chain links TRBV25-1 to TRBJ1-4, with D possibly TRBD1 on 6 matching bases. Deletions cut 2 bases from V and 4 bases from J, with 14 bases between. The CDR3 contains 16 residues. Germline V gene lookup returns CDR1 MGHDK and CDR2 SYGVNS. CDR3 region: CASSEPLEQGNEKLFF. The CDR3 DNA sequence: TGTGCCAGCAGTGAACCCCTCGAACAGGGTAATGAAAAACTGTTTTTT.

This chain connects TRBV11-3 to TRBJ1-1; D call uncertain. Germline CDR1 reads SGHNT; CDR2 reads YENEEA. The CDR3 runs to 13 residues. Trimming left V 3 bases short and J 5 bases short, with 10 bases between. The CDR3 DNA sequence: TGTGCCAGCAGCTTTAGGGCGGGAACTGAAGCTTTCTTT. This codes for CASSFRAGTEAFF.

The CDR3 region is CASSEAGVNTGELFF. In DNA form, the CDR3 reads TGTGCCAGCAGTGAAGCGGGAGTGAACACCGGGGAGCTGTTTTTT. This chain joins TRBV6-1 and TRBJ2-2; tentatively, D is TRBD2 (5 bases). The CDR3 extends over 15 amino acids. CDR1 and CDR2 from the germline V gene are MNHNS and SASEGT. Trimming left V 0 bases short and J 1 base short, with 6 bases between.

The CDR3 region has the DNA TGTGCCAGCAGCCCCGGGACAGGGGGCCCCAGCTCCTACAATGAGCAGTTCTTC. This sequence encodes CASSPGTGGPSSYNEQFF. This chain uses TRBV7-9 with TRBJ2-1; 12 positions match TRBD1. V lost 5 bases, J lost 0 bases, and 8 bases stayed unmatched. The CDR3 runs to 18 residues. Germline V gene sequence: CDR1 SEHNR, CDR2 FQNEAQ (reference sequence).

The chain couples TRBV19 to TRBJ1-5, with 8 bases fitting TRBD1. The CDR3 loop spans 17 amino acids. CDR1 LNHDA and CDR2 SQIVND come from the germline V gene (reference sequence). Trimming removed 7 bases from V and 2 bases from J; junction bases left unmatched: 13. CDR3 bases: TGTGCCAGTAACCCAGGGGGCGCCACACGCGGCAATCAGCCCCAGCATTTT. Encoded protein: CASNPGGATRGNQPQHF. The full variable domain, in which reference TRBV19 and TRBJ1-5 provide the parts outside the CDR3, is DGGITQSPKYLFRKEGQNVTLSCEQNLNHDAMYWYRQDPGQGLRLIYYSQIVNDFQKGDIAEGYSVSREKKESFPLTVTSAQKNPTAFYLCASNPGGATRGNQPQHFGDGTRLSIL.

This clone was picked up a small number of times. The gene calls are TRBV5-4 and TRBJ1-2; no clear D gene. The length of the CDR3 is 13 residues. V lost 2 bases to trimming and J lost 6 bases, with 11 bases between them. Looked up from germline, CDR1 is SGHNT and CDR2 is YYREEE (reference sequence). The CDR3 DNA reads as TGTGCCAGCAGCTTAAGTACGGCGGATGGCTACACCTTC. This translates into CASSLSTADGYTF.

This clone was detected only a few times. V usage is TRBV6-6 and J usage is TRBJ1-2; 7 bases are a match to TRBD1. Germline V lookup: CDR1 MNHNY, CDR2 SVGAGI (reference sequence). Trimming cost V 5 bases and J 3 bases; bases outside gene matches: 3. The CDR3 length is 13 residues. The chain's CDR3 is CASSRTGDYGYTF. The CDR3 DNA reads TGTGCCAGCAGTCGCACAGGGGACTATGGCTACACCTTC.

This clone was seen a handful of times. The chain is built from TRBV2 and TRBJ1-1, with a tentative D call TRBD1 (6 bases). Germline values: CDR1 SNHLY, CDR2 FYNNEI. CDR3 length: 14 amino acids. Deletions cut 8 bases from V and 0 bases from J, with 13 bases between. The CDR3 DNA reads as TGTGCCAGCCCAAGGGGGGGCATGAACACTGAAGCTTTCTTT. Translated: CASPRGGMNTEAFF.

The CDR3 DNA sequence: TGTGCCAGCAGCTTAAGTAGAGGGTCCAAGGATGAGACCCAGTACTTC. Protein product: CASSLSRGSKDETQYF. This rearrangement joins TRBV11-3 to TRBJ2-5; maybe TRBD2 (5 bases). Germline loops: CDR1 SGHNT, CDR2 YENEEA. This CDR3 region has 16 residues. V lost 2 bases and J 5 bases, leaving 18 bases between the germline ends.

The chain carries TRBV6-5 and TRBJ1-2; D is unresolved. Germline V gene sequence: CDR1 MNHEY, CDR2 SVGAGI. Trimming pared 6 bases from V and 4 bases from J, leaving 6 bases between. The CDR3 has 11 residues. The DNA of the CDR3 is TGTGCCAGCAGCGGTCGCTATGGCTACACCTTC. It specifies CASSGRYGYTF.

This clone was picked up a small number of times. V is TRBV29-1 and J is TRBJ1-1, with 7 nucleotides matching TRBD1. The CDR3 consists of 12 residues. Trimming cost V 5 bases and J 6 bases; bases outside gene matches: 6. Germline CDR1 and CDR2: SQVTM and ANQGSEA. For the CDR3, the DNA is TGCAGCGTTTCCGGGACAGACGCTGAAGCTTTCTTT. It specifies CSVSGTDAEAFF.

This clone was recorded once. The chain joins TRBV28 to TRBJ1-1; perhaps TRBD1 as D (6 bases). CDR1 and CDR2 from the germline V gene are MDHEN and SYDVKM. The CDR3 has 15 residues. Trimming pared 6 bases from V and 6 bases from J, leaving 20 bases between. In DNA, the CDR3 is TGTGCCAGCAGGACCCGGGACACCGACGTGCCTGAAGCTTTCTTT. As protein: CASRTRDTDVPEAFF.

V gene TRBV18 combines with J gene TRBJ2-3, with TRBD2 identical over 7 bases. V lost 6 bases, J lost 6 bases, and 6 bases stayed unmatched. The germline V gene encodes CDR1 KGHSH and CDR2 LQKENI. The CDR3 sequence is 13 residues long. The CDR3, as DNA: TGTGCCAGCTCCAGCGGGAACGGGGATACGCAGTATTTT. It specifies CASSSGNGDTQYF. Based on the CDR3 plus reference TRBV18 and TRBJ2-3, the full variable domain is NAGVMQNPRHLVRRRGQEARLRCSPMKGHSHVYWYRQLPEEGLKFMVYLQKENIIDESGMPKERFSAEFPKEGPSILRIQQVVRGDSAAYFCASSSGNGDTQYFGPGTRLTVL.

This clone showed up just once. The chain carries TRBV7-9 and TRBJ2-7; 7 nucleotides line up with TRBD1. V was pared by 5 bases and J by 3 bases, with 7 bases of the junction left unmatched. CDR3 length: 14 amino acids. Germline values: CDR1 SEHNR, CDR2 FQNEAQ (reference sequence). The CDR3, as DNA: TGTGCCAGCAGCAGCTGGACAGGAAACTACGAGCAGTACTTC. Protein sequence: CASSSWTGNYEQYF.

This clone was detected once. The gene calls are TRBV10-1 and TRBJ1-2; D gene uncertain. This CDR3 comprises 13 residues. V lost 0 bases and J lost 7, with 9 bases in between. Germline CDR1 is WNHNN and CDR2 is SYGVQD (reference sequence). CDR3 sequence: CASSESGGRGYTF. As DNA, the CDR3 is TGCGCCAGCAGTGAGTCGGGAGGCCGTGGCTACACCTTC.

The V gene is TRBV5-1, the J gene TRBJ2-7; weak D call: TRBD1 (5 bases). The CDR3 contains 15 residues. Germline V CDR1 and CDR2: SGHRS, YFSETQ. Trimming cost V 4 bases and J 2 bases, with 16 bases left between them. CDR3 in amino acids: CASSIGQISTYEQYF. For the CDR3, the DNA is TGCGCCAGCAGCATAGGACAAATTTCTACCTACGAGCAGTACTTC.

The chain employs TRBV27 and TRBJ1-2; 7 bases are shared with TRBD1. In germline, CDR1 is MNHEY, CDR2 SMNVEV (reference sequence). The CDR3 length is 15 residues. V dropped 0 bases and J dropped 8; count of bases not matched to a gene: 9. The CDR3 nucleotides read TGTGCCAGCAGTTTATCGAAAAGGGGGCTCGGAGGCTACACCTTC. This encodes CASSLSKRGLGGYTF.

The rearrangement uses TRBV10-1 and TRBJ2-1; a possible D gene is TRBD2 (5 bases). The CDR3 length is 12 residues. Deletions cut 4 bases from V and 6 bases from J, with 7 bases between. Germline CDR1 WNHNN, CDR2 SYGVQD (reference sequence). The CDR3 DNA reads as TGCGCCAGCAGTGGAAGCGGCAATGAGCAGTTCTTC. It encodes CASSGSGNEQFF.

The chain links TRBV18 to TRBJ1-2, with 8 bases identical to TRBD1. Germline CDR1 is KGHSH and CDR2 is LQKENI. CDR3 length: 14 residues. V trimming: 4 bases; J trimming: 4 bases; junction bases outside the gene matches: 5. CDR3 amino acids: CASSQYRGTYGYTF. Here the CDR3 DNA reads TGTGCCAGCTCACAATACAGGGGGACCTATGGCTACACCTTC.

This clone was recorded only once. This chain connects TRBV19 to TRBJ1-1; possible D gene TRBD1, 5 bases. The CDR3 covers 15 residues. Germline loops: CDR1 LNHDA, CDR2 SQIVND (reference sequence). Trimming took off 8 bases at V and 1 base at J, with 17 bases between the two ends. The CDR3 reads CASSPAGVWNTEAFF. CDR3 sequence (DNA): TGTGCCAGTTCGCCGGCGGGGGTATGGAACACTGAAGCTTTCTTT.

This chain uses TRBV2 with TRBJ2-1, with D perhaps TRBD2 (6 bases). V was shortened by 3 bases and J by 10 bases, with 10 bases between the two germline ends. CDR1 is SNHLY, CDR2 FYNNEI, per germline. CDR3 length: 12 residues. The CDR3 DNA sequence: TGTGCCAGCAGTGAGACTAGGTGGGAGCAGTTCTTC. This translates into CASSETRWEQFF.